The 20 T cell receptor beta chains in this list originate from one sample, sequenced in a study of T-cell reconstitution after alpha-beta-depleted transplantation in children. Preparation of the TCRbeta library used unique molecular identifiers. TCRdb fed the PCR reads into MiXCR, producing one record per CDR3 protein. The top ten clones hold under 45% of a sample with about 580,000 distinct CDR3 sequences, 25% to 30% of them seen once. The material was PBMCs, obtained before TCRalphabeta/CD19-depleted stem cell transplant. The receptors shown here come from a boy younger than two with Wiskott-Aldrich syndrome, due to receive a stem cell transplant.

The chain's CDR3 is CASSQSMDPQYF. The CDR3 region has the DNA TGTGCCAGCAGCCAATCAATGGACCCCCAGTACTTC. The chain employs TRBV14 and TRBJ2-5, with D unclear. Germline CDR1 reads SGHDN; CDR2 reads FVKESK. V was trimmed by 2 bases and J by 9 bases, leaving 10 bases between them. The CDR3 contains 12 residues.

This clonotype was seen more than once but under ten times. This chain links TRBV20-1 with TRBJ2-7; D may be TRBD1 (5 bases). CDR1 and CDR2 (germline): DFQATT, SNEGSKA (reference sequence). The CDR3 loop spans 13 amino acids. The V end lost 3 bases, the J end lost 4 bases, and 13 bases lay between the germline ends. The CDR3, as DNA: TGCAGTGCTAGCCCTGGGGCAGAATACGAGCAGTACTTC. Protein: CSASPGAEYEQYF.

This sequence joins TRBV5-1 and TRBJ2-3; D gene uncertain. V dropped 3 bases and J dropped 5 bases, with 13 bases sitting between them. The CDR3 totals 14 residues. Per the germline V gene, CDR1 is SGHRS and CDR2 is YFSETQ. The CDR3 sequence is CASSYEMSGDTQYF. CDR3 bases: TGCGCCAGCAGCTATGAGATGTCGGGAGATACGCAGTATTTT. The variable domain in full, with the rest retrieved from reference TRBV5-1 and TRBJ2-3, is KAGVTQTPRYLIKTRGQQVTLSCSPISGHRSVSWYQQTPGQGLQFLFEYFSETQRNKGNFPGRFSGRQFSNSRSEMNVSTLELGDSALYLCASSYEMSGDTQYFGPGTRLTVL.

This clonotype showed up just a few times. The J gene is TRBJ1-5, the V gene TRBV12-3 or TRBV12-4, with 7 bases identical to TRBD1. This CDR3 has 13 residues. Trimming removed 6 bases from V and 5 bases from J; junction bases left unmatched: 4. This CDR3 is CASSRDRYQPQHF. For the CDR3, the DNA is TGTGCCAGCAGCCGGGACAGATATCAGCCCCAGCATTTT.

This sequence joins TRBV5-1 and TRBJ1-5; D perhaps matches TRBD1 (6 bases). Germline CDR1 is SGHRS and CDR2 is YFSETQ. V gave up 0 bases and J gave up 7 bases, with 11 bases separating them. This CDR3 has 14 amino acids. The CDR3 here is CASSLAGGAQPQHF. CDR3 bases: TGCGCCAGCAGCTTGGCCGGGGGGGCCCAGCCCCAGCATTTT.

This clonotype has a handful of counts. This chain links TRBV3-1 with TRBJ2-6; TRBD1 agrees at 7 bases. J was trimmed by 4 bases and V by 5 bases; bases with no gene match: 8. The germline V gene encodes CDR1 LGHDT and CDR2 YNNKEL (reference sequence). The CDR3 covers 16 residues. CDR3 nucleotides: TGTGCCAGCAGCGAAGCTAGGGGGCCCGGGGCCAACGTCCTGACTTTC. It translates to CASSEARGPGANVLTF. The whole variable domain, remainder taken from reference TRBV3-1 and TRBJ2-6, is DTAVSQTPKYLVTQMGNDKSIKCEQNLGHDTMYWYKQDSKKFLKIMFSYNNKELIINETVPNRFSPKSPDKAHLNLHINSLELGDSAVYFCASSEARGPGANVLTFGAGSRLTVL.

This clonotype was counted a few times. The chain combines TRBV5-5 with TRBJ2-2, with 10 bases that match TRBD2. V was clipped by 1 base and J by 6 bases; unmatched bases: 3. The CDR3 is 15 residues long. Per germline, CDR1 SGHKS and CDR2 YYEKEE (reference sequence). DNA for the CDR3: TGTGCCAGCAGCTTGCGGGGACTAGCGCCCGGGGAGCTGTTTTTT. Protein sequence: CASSLRGLAPGELFF.

This clonotype was counted between two and nine times. The chain links TRBV5-1 to TRBJ2-5, with 7 nucleotides matching TRBD1. From germline, CDR1 is SGHRS and CDR2 YFSETQ. The CDR3 covers 15 residues. J gave up 1 base and V 5 bases, and 8 bases lay outside the gene matches. The CDR3 region has the DNA TGCGCCAGCAGACCGCCGGGACAGATCCAAGAGACCCAGTACTTC. This sequence encodes CASRPPGQIQETQYF.

The chain recombines TRBV27 with TRBJ2-7, with 9 bases aligning to TRBD2. J lost 3 bases, V lost 4 bases, and 7 bases had no gene match. Germline loops: CDR1 MNHEY, CDR2 SMNVEV (reference sequence). The length of the CDR3 is 15 residues. CDR3 bases: TGTGCCAGCAGTTCGGCTAGCGGGGTCAGCTACGAGCAGTACTTC. Translated: CASSSASGVSYEQYF.

In this sample, this clonotype turned up a few times. The V gene is TRBV4-2, the J gene TRBJ2-7, with 13 nucleotides matching TRBD2. The CDR3 runs to 16 residues. The J segment lost 7 bases and the V segment lost 4 bases, leaving 10 bases of the junction unmatched. Germline V lookup: CDR1 LGHNA, CDR2 YNFKEQ. CDR3 coding DNA: TGTGCCAGCAGCCGCTCGGGACTAGCGGGGAGAACGGAGCAGTACTTC. Its translation: CASSRSGLAGRTEQYF.

This sequence joins TRBV12-3 or TRBV12-4 and TRBJ2-3; the match to TRBD1 covers 8 bases. V gave up 5 bases and J gave up 4 bases; unmatched junction bases: 8. The length of the CDR3 is 15 residues. The chain's CDR3 is CASSPTRGRADTQYF. CDR3 in DNA: TGTGCCAGCAGTCCAACCAGGGGGCGTGCAGATACGCAGTATTTT.

In this sample, this clonotype turned up a few times. This chain connects TRBV5-1 to TRBJ1-5; no reliable D call. Trimming pared 0 bases from V and 5 bases from J, leaving 6 bases between. Germline assignment: CDR1 SGHRS and CDR2 YFSETQ. The CDR3 is 13 amino acids. CDR3 residues: CASSLGRHQPQHF. CDR3 sequence (DNA): TGCGCCAGCAGCTTGGGAAGGCATCAGCCCCAGCATTTT.

This clonotype was seen more than once but under ten times. This sequence joins TRBV7-9 and TRBJ2-5; 7 bases are a match to TRBD1. The germline V gene encodes CDR1 SEHNR and CDR2 FQNEAQ (reference sequence). This CDR3 spans 14 amino acids. V dropped 5 bases and J dropped 5; count of bases not matched to a gene: 8. The CDR3 nucleotides are TGTGCCAGCAGCGGAACTCAGGGGGAGGAGACCCAGTACTTC. It translates to CASSGTQGEETQYF. The full variable domain, completed using reference TRBV7-9 and TRBJ2-5, is DTGVSQNPRHKITKRGQNVTFRCDPISEHNRLYWYRQTLGQGPEFLTYFQNEAQLEKSRLLSDRFSAERPKGSFSTLEIQRTEQGDSAMYLCASSGTQGEETQYFGPGTRLLVL.

This chain joins TRBV5-6 and TRBJ2-3; D not certain. CDR3 length equals 13 residues. Germline V gives CDR1 SGHDT, CDR2 YYEEEE. Trimming cost V 1 base and J 5 bases, with 8 bases left between them. CDR3 in amino acids: CASSLTPGDTQYF. The CDR3 nucleotides are TGTGCCAGCAGCTTGACCCCGGGAGATACGCAGTATTTT.

This clonotype was counted between two and nine times. This chain uses TRBV12-3 or TRBV12-4 with TRBJ2-2; D remains ambiguous. The CDR3 has 11 residues. Trimming stripped 4 bases from V and 11 bases from J, with 8 bases between. The CDR3 protein is CASSSLAELFF. CDR3 nucleotides: TGTGCCAGCAGTTCTCTGGCCGAGCTGTTTTTT.

The rearrangement joins TRBV5-1 to TRBJ2-1; D gene unclear. Per the germline V gene, CDR1 is SGHRS and CDR2 is YFSETQ. This CDR3 has 12 amino acids. Trimming took off 5 bases at V and 11 bases at J, with 14 bases between the two ends. This CDR3 reads CASRHPAQKQFF. The CDR3 DNA reads as TGCGCCAGCAGACACCCCGCCCAGAAGCAGTTCTTC.

This clonotype has only a few counts. This rearrangement joins TRBV20-1 to TRBJ2-7; 10 nucleotides line up with TRBD2. V lost 2 bases to trimming and J lost 2 bases; unmatched junction nucleotides: 6. Germline V gene data show CDR1 as DFQATT and CDR2 as SNEGSKA (reference sequence). CDR3 length equals 15 residues. As DNA, the CDR3 is TGCAGTGCTAGACTAGCGGGAGTATGGGCCTACGAGCAGTACTTC. It specifies CSARLAGVWAYEQYF.

This clonotype has only a few counts. A junction boundary mismatches the germline segment, possibly from a read error. The chain is built from TRBV7-9 and TRBJ1-5, with 7 bases fitting TRBD1. Germline lookup yields CDR1 SEHNR and CDR2 FQNEAQ (reference sequence). The CDR3 has 13 residues. CDR3 in amino acids: CASSSRQGQAQHF. Written as DNA, the CDR3 is TGTGCCAGCAGCAGCCGACAGGGTCAGGCCCAGCATTTT.

This chain links TRBV5-1 with TRBJ2-1, with TRBD2 identical over 12 bases. CDR3 length: 16 residues. Germline-derived CDR1 and CDR2 are SGHRS and YFSETQ. V shed 3 bases and J 6 bases; nucleotides not matched to a gene: 7. DNA for the CDR3: TGCGCCAGCAGCTCAACACCGGGACTAGCGGGCAATGAGCAGTTCTTC. Amino acid sequence: CASSSTPGLAGNEQFF. Complete variable domain (other parts from reference TRBV5-1 and TRBJ2-1): KAGVTQTPRYLIKTRGQQVTLSCSPISGHRSVSWYQQTPGQGLQFLFEYFSETQRNKGNFPGRFSGRQFSNSRSEMNVSTLELGDSALYLCASSSTPGLAGNEQFFGPGTRLTVL.

This clonotype has just a few counts. The chain has TRBV6-1 and TRBJ2-3; no firm D call. Trimming cost V 6 bases and J 0 bases, with 7 bases left between them. In germline, CDR1 is MNHNS, CDR2 SASEGT. CDR3 length: 13 residues. The CDR3 spells CASRAASTDTQYF. DNA of the CDR3: TGTGCCAGCAGGGCGGCTAGCACAGATACGCAGTATTTT.